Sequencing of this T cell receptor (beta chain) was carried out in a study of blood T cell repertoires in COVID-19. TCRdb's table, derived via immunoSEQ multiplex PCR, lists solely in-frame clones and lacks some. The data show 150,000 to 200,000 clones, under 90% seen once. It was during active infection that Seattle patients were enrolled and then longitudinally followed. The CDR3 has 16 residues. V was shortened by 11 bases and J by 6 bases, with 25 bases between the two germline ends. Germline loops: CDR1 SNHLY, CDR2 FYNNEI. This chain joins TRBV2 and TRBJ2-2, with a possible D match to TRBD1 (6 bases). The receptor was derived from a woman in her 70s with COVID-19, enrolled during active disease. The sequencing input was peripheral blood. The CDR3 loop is CASKPRDTALSGELFF. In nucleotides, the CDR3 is TGTGCCTCCAAACCCCGGGACACTGCATTATCCGGGGAGCTGTTTTTT.